This paragraph covers one T cell receptor (beta chain) sequence. The CDR3 extends over 11 amino acids. Germline loops: CDR1 GTSNPN, CDR2 SVGIG (reference sequence). V gave up 4 bases and J gave up 11 bases, with 14 bases separating them. The sample comes from a study of CD8 T cells in Susac syndrome. Study-wide context: The Susac syndrome patients were therapy-naive, on corticosteroids, or on intravenous immunoglobulin alone at blood draw.

It was with random hexamers that roughly 0.5 to 1 ug RNA was reverse transcribed. TCRdb reprocessed the immunoSEQ multiplex PCR reads via MiXCR and lists one record per CDR3 protein. Of about 170,000 distinct CDR3 sequences in the sample, more than 95% were seen once. J is TRBJ1-1 and V is TRBV30; possible D gene TRBD1, 6 bases. The sequence derives from a human donor with Susac syndrome. Specimen: CD4+ T cells from PBMCs. CDR3 residues: CAWTNYRVAFF. Here the CDR3 DNA reads TGTGCCTGGACGAATTACAGGGTCGCTTTCTTT.